Shown below are 25 T cell receptor beta chains from a single sample sequenced in a study of T cells in localized non-small cell lung cancer. The data were produced by immunoSEQ multiplex PCR, yet TCRdb's version contains in-frame clones alone and is incomplete. The table has about 11,000 clones, 82% seen once; the top ten hold around 19%. The starting material was peripheral blood mononuclear cells, obtained before any cancer treatment. The origin of the receptors is a female donor of 60 years or more with stage II lung adenocarcinoma.

The rearrangement links TRBV7-8 to TRBJ2-5; D is possibly TRBD2 (5 bases). The V end lost 0 bases, the J end lost 0 bases, and 11 bases lay between the germline ends. The CDR3 sequence is 16 residues long. Germline CDR1 and CDR2: SGHVS and FQNEAQ. The CDR3 is CASSLAAGSYQETQYF. CDR3 nucleotide sequence: TGTGCCAGCAGCTTAGCGGCGGGTTCCTACCAAGAGACCCAGTACTTC.

CDR3: CASSLDRTGASPLHF. CDR3 DNA sequence: TGTGCCAGCAGCTTAGATCGGACAGGAGCATCACCCCTCCACTTT. This rearrangement joins TRBV7-3 to TRBJ1-6; 7 nucleotides agree with TRBD1. Unmatched junction bases numbered 8, after V lost 2 bases and J lost 10 bases. The germline CDR1 and CDR2 sequences are SGHTA and FQGTGA. This CDR3 comprises 15 residues.

In this sample, this clone turned up a few times. The V call is TRBV2, the J call TRBJ1-2; TRBD1 might be the D (6 bases). CDR1 and CDR2 from the germline V gene are SNHLY and FYNNEI. V lost 0 bases to trimming and J lost 6 bases, with 14 bases between them. The CDR3 loop spans 15 amino acids. CDR3 region: CASSEASGERDGYTF. CDR3 nucleotides: TGTGCCAGCAGTGAAGCGTCAGGGGAGAGGGATGGCTACACCTTC.

The V gene is TRBV27, the J gene TRBJ1-6, with 7 bases identical to TRBD1. The CDR3 totals 16 residues. Germline V gene lookup returns CDR1 MNHEY and CDR2 SMNVEV (reference sequence). Trimming cost V 6 bases and J 4 bases; bases outside gene matches: 9. The CDR3 region is CASRRDSRSYNSPLHF. In DNA form, the CDR3 reads TGTGCCAGCAGGAGGGACAGTAGATCTTATAATTCACCCCTCCACTTT.

This chain uses TRBV19 with TRBJ1-5; TRBD1 might be the D (5 bases). V was shortened by 5 bases and J by 5 bases, with 25 bases between the two germline ends. This CDR3 is built from 18 residues. Per the germline V gene, CDR1 is LNHDA and CDR2 is SQIVND (reference sequence). The CDR3 coding sequence is TGTGCCAGTAGTTTATTTCTGGTCTCGGGGGAGTCGGATCAGCCCCAGCATTTT. Its translation is CASSLFLVSGESDQPQHF.

This clone is a singleton in its sample. The CDR3 nucleotides are TGTGCCAGCAGTTACCCGGGACAGGGAGAGACCCAGTACTTC. Protein sequence: CASSYPGQGETQYF. This chain joins TRBV6-6 and TRBJ2-5; 9 bases fit TRBD1. The V gene's germline CDR1 is MNHNY and CDR2 SVGAGI (reference sequence). CDR3 size: 14 residues. V lost 2 bases, J lost 4 bases, and 2 bases stayed unmatched.

This chain links TRBV18 with TRBJ1-5, with D unresolved. V was trimmed by 4 bases and J by 0 bases, leaving 22 bases between them. CDR3 size: 19 residues. From germline, CDR1 is KGHSH and CDR2 LQKENI. The CDR3 DNA reads TGTGCCAGCTCACAACGAATATCAGAGCCCCGATTTAGCAATCAGCCCCAGCATTTT. Translation gives CASSQRISEPRFSNQPQHF.

The chain combines TRBV7-2 with TRBJ2-5; the D gene is possibly TRBD2 (6 bases). Deletions cut 2 bases from V and 5 bases from J, with 12 bases between. This CDR3 region has 14 residues. Germline CDR1 is SGHTA and CDR2 is FQGNSA. In DNA form, the CDR3 reads TGTGCCAGCAGCTTACAGACTAGTCACGAGACCCAGTACTTC. Translating it yields CASSLQTSHETQYF. The full variable domain, completed using reference TRBV7-2 and TRBJ2-5, is GAGVSQSPSNKVTEKGKDVELRCDPISGHTALYWYRQSLGQGLEFLIYFQGNSAPDKSGLPSDRFSAERTGGSVSTLTIQRTQQEDSAVYLCASSLQTSHETQYFGPGTRLLVL.

This sequence joins TRBV4-1 and TRBJ2-7; 11 bases map to TRBD2. The germline V gene has CDR1 MGHRA and CDR2 YSYEKL. The CDR3 extends over 17 amino acids. The V gene end was trimmed by 1 base and the J gene end by 0 bases; junction bases not matched to a gene: 5. In DNA form, the CDR3 reads TGCGCCAGCAGCCAAGGGCTTACTAGCGGGAGCTCCTACGAGCAGTACTTC. This codes for CASSQGLTSGSSYEQYF.

The chain joins TRBV2 to TRBJ2-1; weak D call: TRBD2 (6 bases). Looked up from germline, CDR1 is SNHLY and CDR2 is FYNNEI. This CDR3 has 13 residues. The V end lost 7 bases, the J end lost 6 bases, and 13 bases lay between the germline ends. CDR3 amino acids: CASKLAEGNEQFF. The CDR3 nucleotides read TGTGCCAGCAAGTTGGCGGAGGGCAATGAGCAGTTCTTC.

The V call is TRBV19, the J call TRBJ1-5, with D possibly being TRBD1 (5 bases). The CDR3 totals 14 residues. Germline values: CDR1 LNHDA, CDR2 SQIVND (reference sequence). V dropped 5 bases and J dropped 5 bases, with 13 bases sitting between them. The CDR3 loop reads CASSLRGDYQPQHF. In DNA, the CDR3 is TGTGCCAGTAGTCTTCGGGGGGATTATCAGCCCCAGCATTTT.

This CDR3 reads CASSQDRLRGRLQGYTF. CDR3 nucleotide sequence: TGTGCCAGCAGCCAAGATCGCTTACGGGGGCGGCTTCAGGGCTACACCTTC. This rearrangement joins TRBV4-2 to TRBJ1-2; maybe TRBD1 (6 bases). The CDR3 loop spans 17 amino acids. With 0 bases removed from V and 8 bases from J, the gap between germline ends came to 22 bases. Germline V lookup: CDR1 LGHNA, CDR2 YNFKEQ.

The chain employs TRBV7-9 and TRBJ1-3; D not resolved. Germline values: CDR1 SEHNR, CDR2 FQNEAQ (reference sequence). Trimming pared 5 bases from V and 4 bases from J, leaving 12 bases between. CDR3 length equals 14 residues. CDR3: CASSPNLGGNTIYF. CDR3 in DNA: TGTGCCAGCAGCCCCAACTTGGGCGGAAACACCATATATTTT.

This clone was detected a few times. The chain's CDR3 is CSVRPTAREFF. DNA for the CDR3: TGCAGCGTTCGTCCGACTGCGCGGGAGTTCTTC. This chain links TRBV29-1 with TRBJ2-1; maybe TRBD2 (5 bases). CDR1 and CDR2 (germline): SQVTM, ANQGSEA. The CDR3 extends over 11 amino acids. The V end was cut by 5 bases, the J end by 14 bases, with 16 bases between.

V gene TRBV19 combines with J gene TRBJ2-7; no definite D call. This CDR3 spans 12 amino acids. V lost 8 bases and J lost 2, with 10 bases in between. Germline V CDR1 and CDR2: LNHDA, SQIVND (reference sequence). CDR3 residues: CASGSGAYEQYF. CDR3 DNA sequence: TGTGCCAGTGGGTCGGGCGCCTACGAGCAGTACTTC.

The sample holds a few counts of this clone. The gene calls are TRBV11-3 and TRBJ1-6; no clear D gene. From germline, CDR1 is SGHNT and CDR2 YENEEA. CDR3 size: 13 residues. V was cut by 1 base and J by 7 bases, with 5 bases left in between. CDR3 in DNA: TGTGCCAGCAGCTTAGTTGGGAATTCACCCCTCCACTTT. Translation gives CASSLVGNSPLHF.

This chain uses TRBV6-6 with TRBJ1-6; D possibly corresponds to TRBD1 (5 bases). The V end lost 4 bases, the J end lost 9 bases, and 13 bases lay between the germline ends. CDR3 length: 14 residues. Germline values: CDR1 MNHNY, CDR2 SVGAGI (reference sequence). CDR3 coding DNA: TGTGCCAGCAGTTGGGGCAGGGTGGGTTCACCCCTCCACTTT. Translating gives CASSWGRVGSPLHF.

The chain employs TRBV10-3 and TRBJ2-7; 10 bases are a match to TRBD2. V shed 9 bases, J shed 0 bases, and the junction held 11 bases outside the gene matches. There are 16 residues in the CDR3. CDR1 and CDR2 (germline): ENHRY, SYGVKD. CDR3 sequence reads: CAIGSSGRIRSYEQYF. For the CDR3, the DNA is TGTGCCATTGGGAGTAGCGGGAGGATCCGCTCCTACGAGCAGTACTTC.

This chain connects TRBV2 to TRBJ2-7; no firm D call. CDR1 SNHLY and CDR2 FYNNEI come from the germline V gene. CDR3 size: 12 residues. V was trimmed by 4 bases and J by 3 bases, leaving 7 bases between them. CDR3 amino acids: CASSVLNYEQYF. Written as DNA, the CDR3 is TGTGCCAGCAGTGTGCTCAACTACGAGCAGTACTTC.

The J gene is TRBJ2-7, the V gene TRBV5-5; the match to TRBD2 covers 8 bases. Germline loops: CDR1 SGHKS, CDR2 YYEKEE (reference sequence). V lost 0 bases and J lost 5; bases outside the gene matches: 10. This CDR3 region has 16 residues. CDR3 sequence: CASSLVPRTSTDEQYF. The DNA for the CDR3 is TGTGCCAGCAGCTTGGTTCCAAGGACTAGCACAGACGAGCAGTACTTC. Together with reference TRBV5-5 and TRBJ2-7, the CDR3 gives the full variable domain: DAGVTQSPTHLIKTRGQQVTLRCSPISGHKSVSWYQQVLGQGPQFIFQYYEKEERGRGNFPDRFSARQFPNYSSELNVNALLLGDSALYLCASSLVPRTSTDEQYFGPGTRLTVT.

This clone was seen just once. J is TRBJ2-1 and V is TRBV7-2; either TRBD1 or TRBD2 may fit D (6 bases each). Trimming took off 1 base at V and 5 bases at J, with 15 bases between the two ends. This CDR3 region has 16 residues. Germline CDR1 reads SGHTA; CDR2 reads FQGNSA. CDR3 protein: CASSLVIGGNDNEQFF. As DNA, the CDR3 is TGTGCCAGCAGCTTAGTTATAGGGGGGAATGACAATGAGCAGTTCTTC.

The chain couples TRBV5-1 to TRBJ1-1, with 7 bases that match TRBD1. CDR3 length: 14 amino acids. The V gene end was trimmed by 1 base and the J gene end by 2 bases; junction bases not matched to a gene: 2. Germline V gives CDR1 SGHRS, CDR2 YFSETQ. The CDR3: CASSLRGRNTEAFF. The CDR3 nucleotides are TGCGCCAGCAGCTTGAGGGGGCGCAACACTGAAGCTTTCTTT.

This clone was counted only a few times. V usage is TRBV5-1 and J usage is TRBJ1-1; maybe TRBD1 (6 bases). The length of the CDR3 is 12 residues. CDR1 is SGHRS, CDR2 YFSETQ, per germline. Trimming pared 4 bases from V and 7 bases from J, leaving 11 bases between. The CDR3 nucleotides are TGCGCCAGCAGCGTACAGGGAGTTGAAGCTTTCTTT. It translates to CASSVQGVEAFF.

The V gene is TRBV7-3, the J gene TRBJ2-1, with a possible D match to TRBD2 (6 bases). The CDR3 is made up of 16 amino acids. Germline V CDR1 and CDR2: SGHTA, FQGTGA. The V gene lost 5 bases and the J gene lost 7 bases, with 21 bases spanning the gap. In nucleotides, the CDR3 is TGTGCCAGCAGCCGTGAACTAGCAATTTCGGGGAATGAGCAGTTCTTC. It codes for CASSRELAISGNEQFF. The full variable domain, with the rest looked up from reference TRBV7-3 and TRBJ2-1, is GAGVSQTPSNKVTEKGKYVELRCDPISGHTALYWYRQSLGQGPEFLIYFQGTGAADDSGLPNDRFFAVRPEGSVSTLKIQRTERGDSAVYLCASSRELAISGNEQFFGPGTRLTVL.

V usage is TRBV5-4 and J usage is TRBJ1-1; D is ambiguous. CDR3 length equals 12 residues. Trimming shortened V by 0 bases and J by 5 bases, and 5 bases separated the two germline ends. Germline-derived CDR1 and CDR2 are SGHNT and YYREEE (reference sequence). Written as DNA, the CDR3 is TGTGCCAGCAGCTTGGTGGGTACTGAAGCTTTCTTT. It encodes CASSLVGTEAFF.